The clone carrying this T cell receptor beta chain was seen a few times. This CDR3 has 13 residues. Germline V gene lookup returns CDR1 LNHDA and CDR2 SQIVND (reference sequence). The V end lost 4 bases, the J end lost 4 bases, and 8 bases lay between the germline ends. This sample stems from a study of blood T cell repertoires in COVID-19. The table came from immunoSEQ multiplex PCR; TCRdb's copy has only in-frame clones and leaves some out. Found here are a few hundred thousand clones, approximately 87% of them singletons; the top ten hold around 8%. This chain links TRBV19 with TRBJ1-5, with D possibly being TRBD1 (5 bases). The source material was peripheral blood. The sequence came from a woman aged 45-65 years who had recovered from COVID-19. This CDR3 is CASSTDINQPQHF. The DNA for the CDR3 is TGTGCCAGTAGTACGGACATAAATCAGCCCCAGCATTTT.